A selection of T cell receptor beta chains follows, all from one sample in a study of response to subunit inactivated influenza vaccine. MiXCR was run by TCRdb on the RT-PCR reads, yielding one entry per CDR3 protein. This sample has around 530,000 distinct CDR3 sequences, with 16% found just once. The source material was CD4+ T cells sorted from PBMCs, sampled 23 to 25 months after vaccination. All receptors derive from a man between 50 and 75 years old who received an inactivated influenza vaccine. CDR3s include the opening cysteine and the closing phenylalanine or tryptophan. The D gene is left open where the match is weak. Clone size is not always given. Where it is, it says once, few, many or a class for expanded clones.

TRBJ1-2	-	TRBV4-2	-	CASSQDRLANYGYTF	TGTGCCAGCAGCCAAGACAGATTAGCTAACTATGGCTACACCTTC
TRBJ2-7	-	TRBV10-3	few	CAITRTSRSYEQYF	TGTGCCATCACCAGAACTAGCAGGTCCTACGAGCAGTACTTC
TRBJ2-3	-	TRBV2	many	CASNLQVSTDTQYF	TGTGCCAGCAATCTACAGGTTAGCACAGATACGCAGTATTTT
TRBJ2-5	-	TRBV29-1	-	CSAGRQIGTQYF	TGCAGCGCCGGGCGTCAGATCGGGACCCAGTACTTC
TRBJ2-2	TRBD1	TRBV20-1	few	CSASQGAGTGELFF	TGCAGTGCTTCACAGGGGGCCGGCACCGGGGAGCTGTTTTTT
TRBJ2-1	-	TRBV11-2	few	CASSFEYNEQFF	TGTGCCAGCAGCTTCGAATACAATGAGCAGTTCTTC
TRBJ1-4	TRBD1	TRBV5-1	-	CASSAGQANEKLFF	TGCGCCAGCAGCGCTGGACAGGCAAATGAAAAACTGTTTTTT
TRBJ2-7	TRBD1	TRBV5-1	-	CASSFGLLDRGGTYEQYF	TGCGCCAGCAGCTTTGGCTTACTTGACAGGGGGGGTACCTACGAGCAGTACTTC
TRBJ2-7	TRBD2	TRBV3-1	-	CASSPGTSGVGEQYF	TGTGCCAGCAGCCCCGGGACTAGCGGGGTAGGCGAGCAGTACTTC
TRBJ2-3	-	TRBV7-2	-	CASSSTGTYSVGTQYF	TGTGCCAGCAGCTCCACCGGGACATACAGCGTAGGGACGCAGTATTTT
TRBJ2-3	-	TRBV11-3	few	CARLKGPSTDTQYF	TGTGCCAGATTGAAAGGTCCATCTACAGATACGCAGTATTTT